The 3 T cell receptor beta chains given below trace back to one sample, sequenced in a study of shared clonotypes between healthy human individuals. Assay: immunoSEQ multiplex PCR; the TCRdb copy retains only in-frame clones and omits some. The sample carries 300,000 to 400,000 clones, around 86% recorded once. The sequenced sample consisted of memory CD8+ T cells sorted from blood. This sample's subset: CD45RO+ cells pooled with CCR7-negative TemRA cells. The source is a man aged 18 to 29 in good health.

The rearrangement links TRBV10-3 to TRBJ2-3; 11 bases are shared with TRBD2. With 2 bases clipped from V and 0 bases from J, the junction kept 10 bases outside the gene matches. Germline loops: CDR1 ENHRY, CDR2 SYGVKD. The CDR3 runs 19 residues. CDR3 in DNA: TGTGCCATCAGTGAGCCTCTGACTAGCGGGACTGAAAGCACAGATACGCAGTATTTT. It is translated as CAISEPLTSGTESTDTQYF.

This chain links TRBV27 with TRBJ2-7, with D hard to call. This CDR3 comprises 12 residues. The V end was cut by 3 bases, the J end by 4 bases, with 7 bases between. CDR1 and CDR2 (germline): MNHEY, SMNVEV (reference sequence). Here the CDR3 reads CASSFNGYEQYF. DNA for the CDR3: TGTGCCAGCAGTTTTAACGGTTACGAGCAGTACTTC.

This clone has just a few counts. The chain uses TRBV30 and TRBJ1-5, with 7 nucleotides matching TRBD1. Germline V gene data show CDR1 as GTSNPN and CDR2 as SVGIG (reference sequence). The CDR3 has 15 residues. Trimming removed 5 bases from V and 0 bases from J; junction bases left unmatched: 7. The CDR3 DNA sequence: TGTGCCTGGTCTCAGGGGGTTCTTAGCAATCAGCCCCAGCATTTT. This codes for CAWSQGVLSNQPQHF.